This entry lists 27 T cell receptor beta chains sequenced from one sample in a study of blood T cell repertoires in COVID-19. Sequencing used immunoSEQ multiplex PCR; TCRdb keeps in-frame clones, though not all of them. The table records a few hundred thousand clones, 80% to 90% of them present only once. Sequenced material: PBMCs or T cells enriched from blood (not recorded which). The source of these receptors is a man in his forties or fifties in a cohort exposed to, infected with or recovered from COVID-19 (not recorded which).

The V and J genes are TRBV29-1 and TRBJ1-1, with 8 bases that match TRBD1. This CDR3 spans 12 amino acids. Germline V CDR1 and CDR2: SQVTM, ANQGSEA. The junction had 4 bases not matched to a gene; V was cut back by 7 bases and J by 3 bases. CDR3 DNA sequence: TGCAGCGGGGGACAGGAGTACACTGAAGCTTTCTTT. As protein: CSGGQEYTEAFF.

The chain recombines TRBV2 with TRBJ1-1; a weak D match, TRBD1 (6 bases). Trimming took off 6 bases at V and 4 bases at J, with 12 bases between the two ends. This CDR3 has 13 residues. Germline V gene lookup returns CDR1 SNHLY and CDR2 FYNNEI. The CDR3 nucleotides read TGTGCCAGCAGCCTAACAGGGCCCACTGAAGCTTTCTTT. Its protein is CASSLTGPTEAFF.

Regarding this clone: Other DNA sequences of this sample code for an identical CDR3. The chain employs TRBV5-1 and TRBJ1-1; no clear D gene. CDR1 is SGHRS and CDR2 is YFSETQ in the germline V gene. The CDR3 extends over 13 amino acids. Deletions cut 4 bases from V and 1 base from J, with 8 bases between. The DNA of the CDR3 is TGCGCCAGCAGCCTGACGGGGAACACTGAAGCTTTCTTT. Translated, it gives CASSLTGNTEAFF. The variable domain in full, with the rest retrieved from reference TRBV5-1 and TRBJ1-1, is KAGVTQTPRYLIKTRGQQVTLSCSPISGHRSVSWYQQTPGQGLQFLFEYFSETQRNKGNFPGRFSGRQFSNSRSEMNVSTLELGDSALYLCASSLTGNTEAFFGQGTRLTVV.

The chain couples TRBV19 to TRBJ1-5; possible D gene TRBD1, 5 bases. The CDR3 totals 13 residues. Germline CDR1 is LNHDA and CDR2 is SQIVND (reference sequence). Trimming took off 7 bases at V and 9 bases at J, with 16 bases between the two ends. Written as DNA, the CDR3 is TGTGCCAGTAAATCTCTCGATCAGGGGCCCCAGCATTTT. Translating gives CASKSLDQGPQHF.

Concerning this clone: The junction differs from germline at one of its ends, possibly a read error. V is TRBV28 and J is TRBJ2-2; D may be TRBD2 (5 bases). The CDR3 has 15 amino acids. Germline CDR1 is MDHEN and CDR2 is SYDVKM. In DNA, the CDR3 is TGTGCCAGCCGTTTTCCAGGCGGAGGCCCCGGGGAGCTGTTTTTT. Protein sequence: CASRFPGGGPGELFF. Variable domain in full (rest from reference TRBV28 and TRBJ2-2): DVKVTQSSRYLVKRTGEKVFLECVQDMDHENMFWYRQDPGLGLRLIYFSYDVKMKEKGDIPEGYSVSREKKERFSLILESASTNQTSMYLCASRFPGGGPGELFFGEGSRLTVL.

The chain has TRBV11-2 and TRBJ2-1; no definite D call. The CDR3 runs 12 residues. Germline V lookup: CDR1 SGHAT, CDR2 FQNNGV. V was shortened by 5 bases and J by 8 bases, with 10 bases between the two germline ends. The CDR3 region is CASSLDIHEQFF. CDR3 DNA: TGTGCCAGCAGCCTTGACATCCATGAGCAGTTCTTC.

V usage is TRBV5-4 and J usage is TRBJ1-1, with 8 bases identical to TRBD1. Trimming took 4 bases from V and 0 from J; bases not matched to a gene: 11. The CDR3 runs 17 residues. The germline CDR1 and CDR2 sequences are SGHNT and YYREEE (reference sequence). In DNA, the CDR3 is TGTGCCAGCAGCGTGGGGCAACAGGGGGATATGAACACTGAAGCTTTCTTT. The encoded protein is CASSVGQQGDMNTEAFF.

This clone was recorded once. This rearrangement joins TRBV18 to TRBJ2-5, with D unresolved. Germline V gives CDR1 KGHSH, CDR2 LQKENI. The V end lost 5 bases, the J end lost 4 bases, and 11 bases lay between the germline ends. The CDR3 has 13 residues. The CDR3 here is CASSDQVRETQYF. CDR3 nucleotides: TGTGCCAGCTCAGACCAGGTTCGAGAGACCCAGTACTTC.

The gene calls are TRBV13 and TRBJ1-1; D is possibly TRBD1 (5 bases). V was cut by 3 bases and J by 3 bases, with 8 bases left in between. The V gene's germline CDR1 is PRHDT and CDR2 FYEKMQ (reference sequence). The CDR3 sequence is 13 residues long. For the CDR3, the DNA is TGTGCCAGCAGCTTCGACAGAGACACTGAAGCTTTCTTT. It translates to CASSFDRDTEAFF.

The rearrangement uses TRBV7-9 and TRBJ1-1; 8 positions match TRBD1. V dropped 5 bases and J dropped 5; count of bases not matched to a gene: 7. CDR3 length equals 14 residues. In germline, CDR1 is SEHNR, CDR2 FQNEAQ (reference sequence). Here the CDR3 reads CASSLGQGETEAFF. The CDR3 DNA sequence: TGTGCCAGCAGCCTTGGACAGGGCGAGACTGAAGCTTTCTTT.

The genes are TRBV6-5 and TRBJ1-1; unclear D gene. This CDR3 comprises 14 residues. Trimming took 0 bases from V and 6 from J, leaving 11 bases between them. Germline loops: CDR1 MNHEY, CDR2 SVGAGI. The CDR3 nucleotides read TGTGCCAGCAGTTACTCTGAGGAGATAGCTGAAGCTTTCTTT. It yields the protein CASSYSEEIAEAFF.

This chain's CDR3 is CASSVGLAGVTDTQYF. The CDR3 DNA reads TGTGCCAGCAGCGTAGGCCTAGCGGGGGTCACAGATACGCAGTATTTT. The V and J genes are TRBV9 and TRBJ2-3, with 10 bases aligning to TRBD2. CDR1 SGDLS and CDR2 YYNGEE come from the germline V gene. The V gene end was trimmed by 0 bases and the J gene end by 2 bases; junction bases not matched to a gene: 3. The CDR3 runs to 16 residues.

This clone occurred once. This chain uses TRBV6-5 with TRBJ2-1; maybe TRBD2 (6 bases). The CDR3 has 11 residues. Trimming pared 6 bases from V and 10 bases from J, leaving 10 bases between. Germline V gives CDR1 MNHEY, CDR2 SVGAGI. The CDR3 protein is CASSHGGEQFF. The CDR3 nucleotides are TGTGCCAGCAGCCACGGGGGAGAGCAGTTCTTC.

The chain carries TRBV5-6 and TRBJ2-1, with 7 bases matching TRBD2. J was trimmed by 6 bases and V by 0 bases; bases with no gene match: 6. CDR3 length: 15 residues. Per germline, CDR1 SGHDT and CDR2 YYEEEE. CDR3 region: CASSLEGRGLNEQFF. In nucleotides, the CDR3 is TGTGCCAGCAGCTTGGAGGGGAGGGGTCTCAATGAGCAGTTCTTC.

Turning to this clone: The sample contains more than one DNA sequence encoding this CDR3. This chain connects TRBV18 to TRBJ1-6; 7 bases are shared with TRBD1. The J segment lost 5 bases and the V segment lost 3 bases, leaving 1 base of the junction unmatched. CDR1 is KGHSH, CDR2 LQKENI, per germline. CDR3 size: 14 residues. Here the CDR3 DNA reads TGTGCCAGCTCACCGGGACAGAATAATTCACCCCTCCACTTT. This sequence encodes CASSPGQNNSPLHF.

Comments on this clone: Other DNA variants within this sample encode the same CDR3. V usage is TRBV11-2 and J usage is TRBJ2-7; 11 nucleotides match TRBD2. V gave up 1 base and J gave up 4 bases; unmatched junction bases: 3. The CDR3 extends over 15 amino acids. Germline V gene data show CDR1 as SGHAT and CDR2 as FQNNGV. CDR3 sequence (DNA): TGTGCCAGCAGCTTAGTGGGGACTAGCGGATACGAGCAGTACTTC. Protein product: CASSLVGTSGYEQYF.

J is TRBJ2-5 and V is TRBV23-1, with 8 bases fitting TRBD1. TRBV23-1 is an ORF for which the function is uncertain. The V and J ends lost 6 bases and 5 bases, in that order; junction bases with no gene match: 17. CDR3 length: 17 residues. The CDR3 DNA follows: TGCGCCAGCAGGGGCAGGGGGCCTACCCCCGGGGTCGAGACCCAGTACTTC. Residues: CASRGRGPTPGVETQYF.

The chain carries TRBV11-3 and TRBJ2-5, with 10 bases aligning to TRBD2. Germline CDR1 SGHNT, CDR2 YENEEA. The CDR3 length is 16 residues. V lost 5 bases and J lost 1; bases outside the gene matches: 7. The CDR3 is CASSARTSGAQETQYF. CDR3 coding DNA: TGTGCCAGCAGCGCCCGGACTAGCGGAGCCCAAGAGACCCAGTACTTC. The full variable domain, in which reference TRBV11-3 and TRBJ2-5 provide the parts outside the CDR3, is EAGVVQSPRYKIIEKKQPVAFWCNPISGHNTLYWYLQNLGQGPELLIRYENEEAVDDSQLPKDRFSAERLKGVDSTLKIQPAELGDSAVYLCASSARTSGAQETQYFGPGTRLLVL.

The chain is built from TRBV6-5 and TRBJ1-1; D gene ambiguous. The CDR3 spans 13 residues. CDR1 is MNHEY and CDR2 is SVGAGI in the germline V gene. Trimming left V 5 bases short and J 1 base short, with 8 bases between. CDR3 in DNA: TGTGCCAGCAGTACCCGAGAGAACACTGAAGCTTTCTTT. It yields the protein CASSTRENTEAFF.

The chain carries TRBV27 and TRBJ2-2; 9 bases are shared with TRBD2. The germline V gene encodes CDR1 MNHEY and CDR2 SMNVEV (reference sequence). Germline trimming cut 3 bases from V and 7 bases from J; bases unmatched to any gene: 9. The CDR3 sequence is 16 residues long. This CDR3 reads CASSFTSGRMDGELFF. The CDR3 coding sequence is TGTGCCAGCAGTTTTACCAGCGGGAGGATGGACGGGGAGCTGTTTTTT.

This clone occurred a few times. The CDR3 protein is CASSQAGTMNTEAFF. CDR3 in DNA: TGCGCCAGCAGCCAAGCGGGAACTATGAACACTGAAGCTTTCTTT. This sequence joins TRBV4-1 and TRBJ1-1; D gene ambiguous. Per the germline V gene, CDR1 is MGHRA and CDR2 is YSYEKL. There are 15 residues in the CDR3. V dropped 1 base and J dropped 0 bases, with 9 bases sitting between them.

The J gene is TRBJ2-3, the V gene TRBV3-1 (or the pseudogene TRBV3-2), with D perhaps TRBD2 (6 bases). The CDR3 extends over 15 amino acids. Deletions cut 6 bases from V and 0 bases from J, with 13 bases between. Germline assignment: CDR1 LGHDT and CDR2 YNNKEL (reference sequence). The CDR3 nucleotides are TGTGCCAGCAGGCCCGGAGGGCGTAGCACAGATACGCAGTATTTT. It translates to CASRPGGRSTDTQYF.

This clone has just one count. The gene calls are TRBV4-2 and TRBJ2-3, with 9 nucleotides matching TRBD2. Looked up from germline, CDR1 is LGHNA and CDR2 is YNFKEQ. The CDR3 runs to 17 residues. V was clipped by 4 bases and J by 4 bases; unmatched bases: 12. The CDR3 DNA reads TGTGCCAGCAGCCGCACGAATTTAGCGGGAGCCCCAGATACGCAGTATTTT. It codes for CASSRTNLAGAPDTQYF.

J is TRBJ2-1 and V is TRBV11-1; 7 positions agree with TRBD2. The CDR3 contains 15 residues. Per the germline V gene, CDR1 is SGHAT and CDR2 is FQDESV (reference sequence). The V segment lost 3 bases and the J segment 6 bases; nucleotides outside the gene matches: 8. This chain's CDR3 is CASSFILAYGNEQFF. In DNA form, the CDR3 reads TGTGCCAGCAGCTTTATACTAGCGTACGGCAATGAGCAGTTCTTC.

This clone was recorded once. This sequence joins TRBV9 and TRBJ2-1; 14 nucleotides align to TRBD2. Trimming cost V 2 bases and J 0 bases; bases outside gene matches: 7. CDR3 length: 19 residues. Looked up from germline, CDR1 is SGDLS and CDR2 is YYNGEE. This chain's CDR3 is CASSVLGTSGSGSYNEQFF. As DNA, the CDR3 is TGTGCCAGCAGCGTCCTAGGGACTAGCGGGAGCGGCTCCTACAATGAGCAGTTCTTC.

The chain uses TRBV10-2 and TRBJ2-3; TRBD1 matches 10 bases. CDR1 is WSHSY, CDR2 SAAADI, per germline. The trim removed 6 bases at V and 0 bases at J, leaving 6 bases unmatched. The CDR3 is made up of 16 amino acids. DNA of the CDR3: TGCGCCAGCAGCCGACAGGGGGCGATTAGCACAGATACGCAGTATTTT. It translates to CASSRQGAISTDTQYF.

This clone has just one count. The chain joins TRBV18 to TRBJ1-1; no firm D call. The CDR3 length is 14 residues. Trimming took 4 bases from V and 5 from J, leaving 14 bases between them. Germline lookup yields CDR1 KGHSH and CDR2 LQKENI. CDR3 loop: CASSRESGETEAFF. The CDR3 DNA reads TGTGCCAGCTCACGAGAATCCGGGGAGACTGAAGCTTTCTTT. Supplemented by reference TRBV18 and TRBJ1-1, the full variable domain reads NAGVMQNPRHLVRRRGQEARLRCSPMKGHSHVYWYRQLPEEGLKFMVYLQKENIIDESGMPKERFSAEFPKEGPSILRIQQVVRGDSAAYFCASSRESGETEAFFGQGTRLTVV.